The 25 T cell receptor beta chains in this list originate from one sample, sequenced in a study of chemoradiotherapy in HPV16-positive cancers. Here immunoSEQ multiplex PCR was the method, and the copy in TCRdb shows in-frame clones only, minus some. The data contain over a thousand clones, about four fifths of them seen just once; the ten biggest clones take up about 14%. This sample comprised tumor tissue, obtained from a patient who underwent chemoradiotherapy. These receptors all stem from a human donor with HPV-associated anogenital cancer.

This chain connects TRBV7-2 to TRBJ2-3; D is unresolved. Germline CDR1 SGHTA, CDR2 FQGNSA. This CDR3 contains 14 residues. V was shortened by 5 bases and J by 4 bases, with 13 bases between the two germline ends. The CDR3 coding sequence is TGTGCCAGCAGCCCCCGGAGTCTTGCAGATACGCAGTATTTT. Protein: CASSPRSLADTQYF.

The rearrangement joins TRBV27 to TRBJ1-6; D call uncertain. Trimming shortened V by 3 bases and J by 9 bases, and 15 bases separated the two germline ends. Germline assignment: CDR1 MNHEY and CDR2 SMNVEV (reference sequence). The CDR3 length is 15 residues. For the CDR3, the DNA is TGTGCCAGCAGTTTCTCCGGAGCCTCTGGTTCACCCCTCCACTTT. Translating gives CASSFSGASGSPLHF.

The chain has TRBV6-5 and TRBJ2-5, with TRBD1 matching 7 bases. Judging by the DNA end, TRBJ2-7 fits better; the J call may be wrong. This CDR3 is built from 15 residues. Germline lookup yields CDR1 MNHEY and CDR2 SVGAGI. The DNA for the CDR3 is TGTGCCAGCAGGCCCCACCCGGGACAGACCTACGAGCAGTACTTC. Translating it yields CASRPHPGQTYEQYF.

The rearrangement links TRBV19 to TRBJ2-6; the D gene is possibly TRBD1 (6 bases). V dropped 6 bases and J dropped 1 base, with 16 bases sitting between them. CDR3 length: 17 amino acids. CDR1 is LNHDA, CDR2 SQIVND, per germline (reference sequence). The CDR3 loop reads CASSPGRTGSGANVLTF. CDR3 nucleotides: TGTGCCAGTAGCCCGGGCCGAACAGGGTCTGGGGCCAACGTCCTGACTTTC.

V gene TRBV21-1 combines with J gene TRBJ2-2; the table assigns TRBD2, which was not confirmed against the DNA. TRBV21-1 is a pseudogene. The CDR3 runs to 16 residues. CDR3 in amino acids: CASSNSVVANTGELFF. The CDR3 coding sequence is TGTGCCAGCAGCAATTCGGTGGTCGCGAACACCGGGGAGCTGTTTTTT.

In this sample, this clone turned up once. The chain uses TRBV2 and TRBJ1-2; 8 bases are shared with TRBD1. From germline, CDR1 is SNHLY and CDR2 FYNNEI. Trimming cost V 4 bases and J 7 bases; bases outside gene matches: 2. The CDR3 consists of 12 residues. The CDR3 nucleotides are TGTGCCAGCAGTGGGACAGGGAGTGGCTACACCTTC. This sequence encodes CASSGTGSGYTF.

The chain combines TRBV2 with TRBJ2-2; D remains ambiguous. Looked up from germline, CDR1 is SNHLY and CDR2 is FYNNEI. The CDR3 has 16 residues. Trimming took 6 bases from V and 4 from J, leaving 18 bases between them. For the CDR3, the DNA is TGTGCCAGCAGGTCAGGCCTGCTCTCGCTCACCGGGGAGCTGTTTTTT. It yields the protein CASRSGLLSLTGELFF.

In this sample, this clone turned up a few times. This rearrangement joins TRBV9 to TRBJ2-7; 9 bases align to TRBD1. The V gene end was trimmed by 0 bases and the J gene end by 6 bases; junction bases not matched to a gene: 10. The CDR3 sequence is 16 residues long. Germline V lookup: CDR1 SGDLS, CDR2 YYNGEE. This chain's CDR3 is CASSVGTTGGNLEQYF. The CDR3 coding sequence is TGTGCCAGCAGCGTAGGAACGACAGGGGGAAATCTCGAGCAGTACTTC.

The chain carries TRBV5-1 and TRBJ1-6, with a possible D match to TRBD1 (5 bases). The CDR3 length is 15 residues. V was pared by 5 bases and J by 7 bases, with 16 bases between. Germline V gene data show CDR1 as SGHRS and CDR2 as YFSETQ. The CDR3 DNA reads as TGCGCCAGCAGAGAGGGGTCCGGGGAGAATTCACCCCTCCACTTT. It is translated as CASREGSGENSPLHF.

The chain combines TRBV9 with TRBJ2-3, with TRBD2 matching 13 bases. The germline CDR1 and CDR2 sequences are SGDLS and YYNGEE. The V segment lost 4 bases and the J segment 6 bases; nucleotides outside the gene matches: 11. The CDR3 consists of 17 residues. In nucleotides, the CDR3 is TGTGCCAGCAGCCTCCGGACTAGCGGGGGACCGCGGGATACGCAGTATTTT. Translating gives CASSLRTSGGPRDTQYF.

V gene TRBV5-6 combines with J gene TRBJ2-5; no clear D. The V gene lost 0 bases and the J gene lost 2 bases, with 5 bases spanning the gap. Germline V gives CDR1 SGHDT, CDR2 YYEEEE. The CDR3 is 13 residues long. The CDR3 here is CASSLGLQETQYF. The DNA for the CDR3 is TGTGCCAGCAGCTTGGGGCTGCAAGAGACCCAGTACTTC.

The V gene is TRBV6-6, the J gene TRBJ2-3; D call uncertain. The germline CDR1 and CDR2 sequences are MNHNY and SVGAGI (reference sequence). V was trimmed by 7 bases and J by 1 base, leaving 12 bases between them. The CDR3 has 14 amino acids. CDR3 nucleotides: TGTGCCAGCATCCCTCGGGCCGGCACAGATACGCAGTATTTT. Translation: CASIPRAGTDTQYF.

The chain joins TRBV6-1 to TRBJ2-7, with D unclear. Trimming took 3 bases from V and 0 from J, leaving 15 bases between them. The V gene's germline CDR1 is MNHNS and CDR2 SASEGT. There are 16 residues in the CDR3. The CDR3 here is CASSDVRTLSSYEQYF. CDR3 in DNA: TGTGCCAGCAGTGATGTGAGGACCCTAAGCTCCTACGAGCAGTACTTC.

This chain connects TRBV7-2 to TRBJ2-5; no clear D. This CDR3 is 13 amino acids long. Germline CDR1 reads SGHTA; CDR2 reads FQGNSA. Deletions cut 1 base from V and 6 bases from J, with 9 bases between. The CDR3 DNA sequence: TGTGCCAGCAGCTTAGGCCTGGGAAAGACCCAGTACTTC. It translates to CASSLGLGKTQYF.

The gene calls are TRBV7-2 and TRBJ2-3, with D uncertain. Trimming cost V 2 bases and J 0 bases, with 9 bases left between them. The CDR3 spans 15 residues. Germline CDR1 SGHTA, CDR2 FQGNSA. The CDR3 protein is CASSLQLGSTDTQYF. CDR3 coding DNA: TGTGCCAGCAGCTTACAGCTTGGAAGCACAGATACGCAGTATTTT. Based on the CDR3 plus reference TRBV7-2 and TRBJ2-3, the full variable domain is GAGVSQSPSNKVTEKGKDVELRCDPISGHTALYWYRQSLGQGLEFLIYFQGNSAPDKSGLPSDRFSAERTGGSVSTLTIQRTQQEDSAVYLCASSLQLGSTDTQYFGPGTRLTVL.

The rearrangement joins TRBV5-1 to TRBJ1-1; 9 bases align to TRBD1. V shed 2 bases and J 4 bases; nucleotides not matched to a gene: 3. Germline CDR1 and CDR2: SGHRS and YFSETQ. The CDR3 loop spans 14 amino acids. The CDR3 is CASSLTGGGTEAFF. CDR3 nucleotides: TGCGCCAGCAGCTTAACAGGGGGCGGCACTGAAGCTTTCTTT.

The CDR3 bases are TGTGCCAGCAGTTTGGTATTAAGGGGGCGTCATGAAAAACTGTTTTTT. Translating gives CASSLVLRGRHEKLFF. V is TRBV28 and J is TRBJ1-4; 7 positions match TRBD1. This CDR3 is 16 amino acids long. Germline values: CDR1 MDHEN, CDR2 SYDVKM. V shed 3 bases, J shed 6 bases, and the junction held 10 bases outside the gene matches.

DNA of the CDR3: TGTGCCAGCAGTAACCTGGGACAGTTGAACACCGGGGAGCTGTTTTTT. Its translation is CASSNLGQLNTGELFF. The V gene is TRBV21-1, the J gene TRBJ2-2; TRBD1, the D gene given by the table, was not confirmed from the DNA. TRBV21-1 is a documented pseudogene. The CDR3 loop spans 16 amino acids.

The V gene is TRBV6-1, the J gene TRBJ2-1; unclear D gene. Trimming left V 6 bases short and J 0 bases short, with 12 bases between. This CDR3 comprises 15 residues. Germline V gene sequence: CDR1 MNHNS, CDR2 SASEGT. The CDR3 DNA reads TGTGCCAGCAGCCAACGAACAACCTCCTACAATGAGCAGTTCTTC. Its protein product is CASSQRTTSYNEQFF.

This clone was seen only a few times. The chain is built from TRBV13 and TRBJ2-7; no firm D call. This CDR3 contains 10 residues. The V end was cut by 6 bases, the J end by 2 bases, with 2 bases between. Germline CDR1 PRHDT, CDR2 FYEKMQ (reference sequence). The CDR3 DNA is TGTGCCAGCAGAACCTACGAGCAGTACTTC. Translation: CASRTYEQYF. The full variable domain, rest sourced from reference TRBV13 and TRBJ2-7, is AAGVIQSPRHLIKEKRETATLKCYPIPRHDTVYWYQQGPGQDPQFLISFYEKMQSDKGSIPDRFSAQQFSDYHSELNMSSLELGDSALYFCASRTYEQYFGPGTRLTVT.

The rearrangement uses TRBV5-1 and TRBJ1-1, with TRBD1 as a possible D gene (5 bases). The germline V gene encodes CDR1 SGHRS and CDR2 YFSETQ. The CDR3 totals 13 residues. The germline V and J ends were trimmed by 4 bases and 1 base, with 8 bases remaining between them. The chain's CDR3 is CASSPTGNTEAFF. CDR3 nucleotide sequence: TGCGCCAGCAGCCCCACAGGGAACACTGAAGCTTTCTTT.

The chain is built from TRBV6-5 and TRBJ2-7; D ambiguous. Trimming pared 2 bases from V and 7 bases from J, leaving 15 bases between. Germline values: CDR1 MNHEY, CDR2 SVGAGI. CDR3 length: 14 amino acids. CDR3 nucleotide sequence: TGTGCCAGCAGTTACGAAGGGCGGCTGGATGAGCAGTACTTC. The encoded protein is CASSYEGRLDEQYF.

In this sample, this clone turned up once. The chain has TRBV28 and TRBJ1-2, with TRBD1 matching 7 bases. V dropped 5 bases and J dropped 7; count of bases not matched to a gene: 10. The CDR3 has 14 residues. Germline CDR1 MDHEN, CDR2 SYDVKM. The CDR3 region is CASSPGGVGGGYTF. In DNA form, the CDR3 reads TGTGCCAGCAGTCCAGGGGGGGTCGGGGGTGGCTACACCTTC.

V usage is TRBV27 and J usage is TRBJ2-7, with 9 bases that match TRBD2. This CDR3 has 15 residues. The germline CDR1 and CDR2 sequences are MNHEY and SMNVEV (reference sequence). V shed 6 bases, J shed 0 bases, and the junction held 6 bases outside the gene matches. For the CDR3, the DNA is TGTGCCAGCAGAAGACTAGCGGCGAACTCCTACGAGCAGTACTTC. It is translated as CASRRLAANSYEQYF.

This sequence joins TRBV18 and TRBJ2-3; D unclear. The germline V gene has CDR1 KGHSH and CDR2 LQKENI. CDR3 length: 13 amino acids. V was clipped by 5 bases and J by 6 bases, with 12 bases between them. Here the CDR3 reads CASSALAKDTQYF. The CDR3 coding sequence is TGTGCCAGCTCAGCTCTGGCGAAGGATACGCAGTATTTT.